A single sample gave rise to the 19 T cell receptor beta chains below, sequenced in a study of molecular identifiers for immune sequencing clone quantification. TCRdb passed the PCR reads through MiXCR, listing each CDR3 protein once. The table records about 89,000 distinct CDR3 sequences, around 20% of them present only once. The source material was naive CD8+ T cells from blood, with Jurkat cell RNA spiked in. As for subset: FACS-sorted CD8+CD4-CCR7+CD45RA+ naive T cells. These receptors were obtained from a human donor in good health. Some libraries in this study had Jurkat cell RNA spiked in.

This clonotype has at least ten counts. This chain joins TRBV9 and TRBJ1-5; D unresolved. The CDR3 consists of 14 residues. From germline, CDR1 is SGDLS and CDR2 YYNGEE. V was clipped by 4 bases and J by 6 bases, with 14 bases between them. In DNA, the CDR3 is TGTGCCAGCAGCCCCCATGGGGATGGTCAGCCCCAGCATTTT. Translation: CASSPHGDGQPQHF.

The chain carries TRBV5-3 and TRBJ2-7, with TRBD1 identical over 10 bases. TRBV5-3 is an ORF, and what it does is uncertain. This CDR3 spans 14 amino acids. V was clipped by 8 bases and J by 4 bases; unmatched bases: 9. The CDR3 protein is CASSIGTGVYEQYF. CDR3 in DNA: TGTGCCAGCAGCATTGGGACAGGGGTATACGAGCAGTACTTC.

This clonotype was seen ten or more times. This sequence joins TRBV4-2 and TRBJ1-1; D unclear. From germline, CDR1 is LGHNA and CDR2 YNFKEQ. The CDR3 extends over 14 amino acids. V was trimmed by 0 bases and J by 6 bases, leaving 11 bases between them. CDR3 amino acids: CASSQERLVAEAFF. CDR3 nucleotides: TGTGCCAGCAGCCAAGAGAGGTTGGTCGCTGAAGCTTTCTTT.

This clonotype came up many times. The chain combines TRBV24-1 with TRBJ2-7; possibly TRBD1 for D (6 bases). The CDR3 extends over 11 amino acids. Trimming removed 6 bases from V and 4 bases from J, with 6 bases in between. Germline assignment: CDR1 KGHDR and CDR2 SFDVKD. The CDR3 reads CATSQGYEQYF. CDR3 coding DNA: TGTGCCACCAGTCAGGGGTACGAGCAGTACTTC.

In its sample, this clonotype was seen many times. V usage is TRBV4-3 and J usage is TRBJ2-1; D call uncertain. The CDR3 has 13 residues. The V gene lost 1 base and the J gene lost 6 bases, with 7 bases spanning the gap. CDR1 LGHNA and CDR2 YSLEER come from the germline V gene. CDR3 residues: CASSQAGFNEQFF. The CDR3 nucleotides read TGCGCCAGCAGCCAAGCAGGATTCAATGAGCAGTTCTTC.

The sample holds one count of this clonotype. The rearrangement joins TRBV29-1 to TRBJ1-2; 8 bases agree with TRBD1. The germline CDR1 and CDR2 sequences are SQVTM and ANQGSEA. V trimming: 0 bases; J trimming: 4 bases; junction bases outside the gene matches: 7. There are 15 residues in the CDR3. CDR3 sequence reads: CSVEEWTGTTYGYTF. The DNA for the CDR3 is TGCAGCGTTGAAGAATGGACAGGGACCACCTATGGCTACACCTTC.

This clonotype has ten or more counts. The chain couples TRBV30 to TRBJ2-2; tentatively, D is TRBD1 or TRBD2 (5 bases each). Trimming left V 2 bases short and J 0 bases short, with 10 bases between. Germline values: CDR1 GTSNPN, CDR2 SVGIG (reference sequence). CDR3 length equals 15 residues. CDR3 protein: CAWSLGPANTGELFF. In DNA, the CDR3 is TGTGCCTGGAGTCTGGGACCCGCGAACACCGGGGAGCTGTTTTTT.

CDR3 sequence reads: CASSLPLFLSGTDTEAFF. DNA for the CDR3: TGTGCCAGCAGCTTACCCCTTTTCCTCTCTGGGACGGACACTGAAGCTTTCTTT. J is TRBJ1-1 and V is TRBV7-9, with D possibly being TRBD1 (5 bases). Trimming removed 2 bases at V and 3 bases at J, with 22 bases between. This CDR3 has 18 residues. The germline V gene encodes CDR1 SEHNR and CDR2 FQNEAQ (reference sequence).

This clonotype occurred many times. The chain uses TRBV4-3 and TRBJ1-1, with D possibly TRBD1 on 5 matching bases. Trimming took 1 base from V and 7 from J, leaving 19 bases between them. The germline CDR1 and CDR2 sequences are LGHNA and YSLEER. The CDR3 sequence is 16 residues long. In DNA, the CDR3 is TGCGCCAGCAGCCAAGGTCGGGGCCTGGAGTATTTTGAAGCTTTCTTT. Translated: CASSQGRGLEYFEAFF.

This clonotype showed up many times. V is TRBV5-6 and J is TRBJ1-1, with a tentative D call TRBD1 (5 bases). CDR3 length equals 11 residues. CDR1 is SGHDT and CDR2 is YYEEEE in the germline V gene. V was cut by 2 bases and J by 11 bases, with 10 bases left in between. The CDR3 reads CASSLGAGAFF. In DNA, the CDR3 is TGTGCCAGCAGCTTAGGGGCTGGGGCTTTCTTT.

This clonotype showed up many times. The chain employs TRBV7-9 and TRBJ2-5; no clear D gene. This CDR3 region has 13 residues. The V end was cut by 0 bases, the J end by 0 bases, with 2 bases between. Germline-derived CDR1 and CDR2 are SEHNR and FQNEAQ (reference sequence). In nucleotides, the CDR3 is TGTGCCAGCAGCTTAGCGGACCAAGAGACCCAGTACTTC. Encoded protein: CASSLADQETQYF.

As concerns this clonotype: This clone may be a read error of a much larger clone one base away. In nucleotides, the CDR3 is TGTGCCACCAGTGACCTTAGACTAACAGATACGCAGTATTTT. Protein sequence: CATSDLRLTDTQYF. The V call is TRBV24-1, the J call TRBJ2-3; D possibly corresponds to TRBD2 (5 bases). Germline V CDR1 and CDR2: KGHDR, SFDVKD. This CDR3 is 14 amino acids long. The V gene lost 4 bases and the J gene lost 3 bases, with 10 bases spanning the gap.

The CDR3 loop reads CASSVTVTYEQYF. In DNA, the CDR3 is TGTGCCAGCAGTGTAACAGTAACCTACGAGCAGTACTTC. The genes are TRBV27 and TRBJ2-7; D is unresolved. V dropped 5 bases and J dropped 2 bases, with 10 bases sitting between them. Germline V gives CDR1 MNHEY, CDR2 SMNVEV (reference sequence). The CDR3 loop spans 13 amino acids.

This clonotype was picked up many times. The V gene is TRBV5-4, the J gene TRBJ2-5; TRBD2 matches at 7 bases. CDR3 size: 15 residues. The V gene's germline CDR1 is SGHNT and CDR2 YYREEE (reference sequence). The J segment lost 1 base and the V segment lost 2 bases, leaving 5 bases of the junction unmatched. The CDR3 loop is CASSFLAEFQETQYF. As DNA, the CDR3 is TGTGCCAGCAGCTTTCTAGCGGAGTTCCAAGAGACCCAGTACTTC.

A word on this clonotype: A single base separates this from a much larger clone, so it may be a read error. The chain couples TRBV9 to TRBJ2-1; TRBD2 matches at 8 bases. Per germline, CDR1 SGDLS and CDR2 YYNGEE. This CDR3 region has 15 residues. Here the CDR3 reads CASSSGGAVYNEPFF. The CDR3 nucleotides are TGTGCCAGCAGCTCCGGGGGGGCGGTATACAATGAGCCGTTCTTC.

This clonotype was detected many times. The genes are TRBV29-1 and TRBJ2-3; D is possibly TRBD2 (7 bases). V lost 5 bases to trimming and J lost 9 bases, with 18 bases between them. The length of the CDR3 is 13 residues. The germline V gene has CDR1 SQVTM and CDR2 ANQGSEA. CDR3 amino acids: CSVPMGGPGTQYF. CDR3 bases: TGCAGCGTTCCCATGGGGGGGCCAGGGACGCAGTATTTT.

This clonotype was seen a few times. Being one base from a much bigger clone, this may be a read error. The genes are TRBV7-2 and TRBJ2-5; 12 bases align to TRBD2. Germline V gene data show CDR1 as SGHTA and CDR2 as FQGNSA. This CDR3 contains 15 residues. The CDR3 is CASSAWTSGEETQCF. The CDR3 bases are TGTGCCAGCAGCGCGTGGACTAGCGGGGAAGAGACCCAGTGCTTC.

This clonotype was seen at least ten times. The V and J genes are TRBV4-1 and TRBJ2-7; possibly TRBD2 for D (5 bases). V lost 5 bases and J 4 bases, leaving 9 bases between the germline ends. There are 12 residues in the CDR3. CDR1 and CDR2 from the germline V gene are MGHRA and YSYEKL. The CDR3 DNA is TGCGCCAGCAGCGATCTAGCTTACGAGCAGTACTTC. Translated, it gives CASSDLAYEQYF.

This clonotype occurred many times. V is TRBV9 and J is TRBJ2-1, with a tentative D call TRBD2 (5 bases). The germline V and J ends were trimmed by 0 bases and 2 bases, with 9 bases remaining between them. Germline CDR1 reads SGDLS; CDR2 reads YYNGEE. The CDR3 runs to 15 residues. DNA of the CDR3: TGTGCCAGCAGCGTAGCTGCTAGCCCCTACAATGAGCAGTTCTTC. Protein: CASSVAASPYNEQFF.